One sample yielded the 16 T cell receptor beta chains listed below, sequenced in a study of cytomegalovirus exposure and HLA in healthy donors. Sequenced by immunoSEQ multiplex PCR; TCRdb stores in-frame clones only, minus some. Here the sample spans fewer than 200,000 clones, 86% being singletons. Sample: PBMCs. All receptors come from a man aged 18 to 29 in good health and CMV-seropositive.

This clone has a single count. The chain has TRBV5-1 and TRBJ1-1, with 7 positions matching TRBD1. The junction had 6 bases not matched to a gene; V was cut back by 6 bases and J by 1 base. Per germline, CDR1 SGHRS and CDR2 YFSETQ. This CDR3 has 14 amino acids. The CDR3 DNA follows: TGCGCCAGCACCCTCGGACAGGAGAACACTGAAGCTTTCTTT. Translation gives CASTLGQENTEAFF.

The gene calls are TRBV18 and TRBJ1-2; 8 bases are shared with TRBD1. The CDR3 spans 15 residues. Per germline, CDR1 KGHSH and CDR2 LQKENI. V was clipped by 3 bases and J by 4 bases; unmatched bases: 7. The CDR3 sequence is CASSPGGQGGYGYTF. The CDR3, as DNA: TGTGCCAGCTCACCCGGAGGACAGGGTGGCTATGGCTACACCTTC.

The chain is built from TRBV20-1 and TRBJ2-5, with D uncertain. V was cut by 3 bases and J by 5 bases, with 7 bases left in between. Germline V lookup: CDR1 DFQATT, CDR2 SNEGSKA (reference sequence). The CDR3 has 11 residues. Here the CDR3 DNA reads TGCAGTGCTAGGAGCGTGGAGACCCAGTACTTC. Translation: CSARSVETQYF.

The gene calls are TRBV6-1 and TRBJ1-5; 9 nucleotides line up with TRBD1. CDR3 length equals 17 residues. Germline V gene lookup returns CDR1 MNHNS and CDR2 SASEGT. Trimming took 0 bases from V and 5 from J; bases not matched to a gene: 8. Here the CDR3 reads CASSEATQGAQYQPQHF. Written as DNA, the CDR3 is TGTGCCAGCAGTGAAGCGACACAGGGGGCGCAGTATCAGCCCCAGCATTTT.

This clone showed up just a few times. The J gene is TRBJ1-3, the V gene TRBV2, with D possibly matching TRBD1 (6 bases). With 4 bases removed from V and 4 bases from J, the gap between germline ends came to 11 bases. The CDR3 has 14 residues. CDR1 and CDR2 (germline): SNHLY, FYNNEI. The CDR3 region has the DNA TGTGCCAGCAGTGGCGGGGGCCACGGAAACACCATATATTTT. Its translation: CASSGGGHGNTIYF.

V usage is TRBV9 and J usage is TRBJ1-4; TRBD1 matches 9 bases. The CDR3 length is 15 residues. Germline V CDR1 and CDR2: SGDLS, YYNGEE. Trimming cost V 3 bases and J 2 bases; bases outside gene matches: 2. Written as DNA, the CDR3 is TGTGCCAGCAGCGAGGGACAGGGCACTAATGAAAAACTGTTTTTT. Protein sequence: CASSEGQGTNEKLFF. The variable domain in full, with the rest retrieved from reference TRBV9 and TRBJ1-4, is DSGVTQTPKHLITATGQRVTLRCSPRSGDLSVYWYQQSLDQGLQFLIQYYNGEERAKGNILERFSAQQFPDLHSELNLSSLELGDSALYFCASSEGQGTNEKLFFGSGTQLSVL.

This chain connects TRBV9 to TRBJ2-7, with D maybe TRBD2 (5 bases). The CDR3 covers 14 residues. From germline, CDR1 is SGDLS and CDR2 YYNGEE. V was pared by 0 bases and J by 2 bases, with 9 bases between. CDR3 amino acids: CASSVDEGPYEQYF. The CDR3 DNA is TGTGCCAGCAGCGTAGACGAGGGTCCCTACGAGCAGTACTTC.

The rearrangement links TRBV9 to TRBJ1-1, with 9 bases fitting TRBD1. Germline-derived CDR1 and CDR2 are SGDLS and YYNGEE. V lost 1 base to trimming and J lost 6 bases; unmatched junction nucleotides: 4. The CDR3 is 14 residues long. CDR3 region: CASSVRTGASEAFF. In nucleotides, the CDR3 is TGTGCCAGCAGCGTACGGACAGGGGCTTCTGAAGCTTTCTTT.

The chain has TRBV7-2 and TRBJ1-5, with 10 bases aligning to TRBD1. The germline CDR1 and CDR2 sequences are SGHTA and FQGNSA. Unmatched junction bases numbered 3, after V lost 4 bases and J lost 6 bases. The CDR3 is made up of 14 amino acids. CDR3 sequence (DNA): TGTGCCAGCAGCTCGGACAGGGGGACTCAGCCCCAGCATTTT. Residues: CASSSDRGTQPQHF.

V and J are TRBV6-1 and TRBJ1-2; 7 bases align to TRBD1. The CDR3 runs to 14 residues. Germline assignment: CDR1 MNHNS and CDR2 SASEGT. Trimming removed 6 bases from V and 6 bases from J; junction bases left unmatched: 10. In DNA form, the CDR3 reads TGTGCCAGCAGCGAACGAAGGGACAGCAATGGCTACACCTTC. It yields the protein CASSERRDSNGYTF.

The chain combines TRBV5-1 with TRBJ2-7; tentative D call: TRBD1 (6 bases). The CDR3 runs 16 residues. The ends were cut back, 4 bases at V and 2 bases at J, with 19 bases in the middle. Germline CDR1 SGHRS, CDR2 YFSETQ. CDR3 sequence (DNA): TGCGCCAGCAGCCCCGATGGGGGCCACAGGGCCTACGAGCAGTACTTC. Its protein is CASSPDGGHRAYEQYF.

The chain employs TRBV5-5 and TRBJ2-7, with 11 bases matching TRBD1. The CDR3 loop spans 15 amino acids. The germline V gene encodes CDR1 SGHKS and CDR2 YYEKEE (reference sequence). V shed 5 bases and J 3 bases; nucleotides not matched to a gene: 7. Here the CDR3 reads CASRVGGQGVYEQYF. The CDR3 coding sequence is TGTGCCAGCAGGGTTGGGGGACAGGGGGTCTACGAGCAGTACTTC.

The genes are TRBV5-8 and TRBJ1-3, with D tentatively TRBD1 (6 bases). The CDR3 runs 15 residues. The V gene lost 3 bases and the J gene lost 1 base, with 11 bases spanning the gap. The germline gives CDR1 SGHTS, CDR2 YDEGEE. The CDR3 region has the DNA TGTGCCAGCAGCTCCGTGGACAGATCTGGAAACACCATATATTTT. This sequence encodes CASSSVDRSGNTIYF.

The chain carries TRBV5-1 and TRBJ1-2; TRBD1 matches at 9 bases. J lost 2 bases, V lost 4 bases, and 6 bases had no gene match. Looked up from germline, CDR1 is SGHRS and CDR2 is YFSETQ. The CDR3 has 15 residues. In nucleotides, the CDR3 is TGCGCCAGCAGCGTTCCCGGGACAGGGAACTATGGCTACACCTTC. Translating it yields CASSVPGTGNYGYTF.

This clone was counted only a few times. J is TRBJ2-7 and V is TRBV27, with a possible D match to TRBD2 (5 bases). Deletions cut 5 bases from V and 2 bases from J, with 13 bases between. Germline CDR1 and CDR2: MNHEY and SMNVEV (reference sequence). The CDR3 runs 14 residues. The CDR3 loop reads CASSPLAEPYEQYF. The CDR3 DNA reads TGTGCCAGCAGTCCGCTAGCTGAACCCTACGAGCAGTACTTC.

The chain employs TRBV6-5 and TRBJ1-2, with D perhaps TRBD1 (5 bases). CDR3 length: 12 amino acids. Trimming stripped 6 bases from V and 8 bases from J, with 13 bases between. Looked up from germline, CDR1 is MNHEY and CDR2 is SVGAGI. CDR3 nucleotides: TGTGCCAGCAGACAGGATATTAGAGGCTACACCTTC. Its protein is CASRQDIRGYTF.